This TCR beta chain was sequenced for a study of shared clonotypes between healthy human individuals. The assay was immunoSEQ multiplex PCR, and TCRdb's table has in-frame clones only and misses some. The table includes approximately 1.9 million clones, 93% detected once. CD8 cells regarded as naive lacked CD45RO, were positively chosen for CCR7, and omitted terminally differentiated effector memory CD45RA+ cells. This CDR3 has 17 residues. Germline assignment: CDR1 LNHDA and CDR2 SQIVND (reference sequence). Between the trimmed V and J ends, which lost 5 bases and 3 bases, there was a span of 20 bases.

The TCR originated in a man aged 18 to 30 in good health. Some clones in this sample may be carry-over from other donors' samples. The chain is built from TRBV19 and TRBJ1-5; D unclear. The sequenced sample consisted of naive CD8+ T cells from PBMCs. Here the CDR3 reads CASSPFGVPRNNQPQHF. The CDR3 region has the DNA TGTGCCAGTAGTCCATTCGGGGTTCCGAGAAACAATCAGCCCCAGCATTTT.